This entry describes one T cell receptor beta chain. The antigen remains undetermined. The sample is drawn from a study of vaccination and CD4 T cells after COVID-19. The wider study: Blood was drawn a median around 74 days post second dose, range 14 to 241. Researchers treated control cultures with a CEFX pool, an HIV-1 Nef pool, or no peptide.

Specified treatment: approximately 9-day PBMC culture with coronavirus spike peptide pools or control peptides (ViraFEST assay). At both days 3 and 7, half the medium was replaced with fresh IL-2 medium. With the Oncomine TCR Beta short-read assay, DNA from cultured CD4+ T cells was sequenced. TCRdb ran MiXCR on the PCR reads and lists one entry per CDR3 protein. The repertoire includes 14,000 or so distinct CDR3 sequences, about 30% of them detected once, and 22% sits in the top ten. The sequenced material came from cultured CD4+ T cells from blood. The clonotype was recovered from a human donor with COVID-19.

This CDR3 reads CASSASSYEQYF. The CDR3, as DNA: TGTGCCAGCAGTGCCAGCTCCTACGAGCAGTACTTC. This sequence joins TRBV6-1 and TRBJ2-7; D is ambiguous. V was pared by 4 bases and J by 0 bases, with 4 bases between. The germline gives CDR1 MNHNS, CDR2 SASEGT. The CDR3 totals 12 residues.